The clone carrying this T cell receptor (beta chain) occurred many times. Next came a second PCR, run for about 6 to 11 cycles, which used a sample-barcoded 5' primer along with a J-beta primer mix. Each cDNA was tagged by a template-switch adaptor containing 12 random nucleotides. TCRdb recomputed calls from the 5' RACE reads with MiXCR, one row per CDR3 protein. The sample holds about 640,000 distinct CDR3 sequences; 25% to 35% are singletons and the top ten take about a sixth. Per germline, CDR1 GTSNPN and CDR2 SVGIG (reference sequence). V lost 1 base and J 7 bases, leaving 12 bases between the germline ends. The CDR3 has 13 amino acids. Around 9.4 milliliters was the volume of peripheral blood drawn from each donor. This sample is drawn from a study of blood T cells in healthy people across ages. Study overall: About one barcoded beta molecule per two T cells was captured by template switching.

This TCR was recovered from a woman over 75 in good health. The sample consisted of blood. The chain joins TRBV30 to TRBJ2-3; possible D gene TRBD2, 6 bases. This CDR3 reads CAWSGASAYTQYF. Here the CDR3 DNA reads TGTGCCTGGAGTGGGGCTAGCGCATATACGCAGTATTTT.